One and the same sample provided the 9 T cell receptor beta chains below, sequenced in a study of OX40 agonist ivuxolimab in advanced cancers. TCRdb's table, derived via immunoSEQ multiplex PCR, lists solely in-frame clones and lacks some. Of tens of thousands of clones listed, 82% are singletons. Sequencing used CD4+ or CD8+ T cells sorted from blood, obtained in a trial of the OX40 agonist ivuxolimab. These receptors all come from an adult with an advanced solid tumor such as melanoma, head and neck, liver or kidney cancer.

The chain combines TRBV6-6 with TRBJ2-2; D not resolved. This CDR3 is built from 16 residues. V was trimmed by 5 bases and J by 5 bases, leaving 18 bases between them. Per germline, CDR1 MNHNY and CDR2 SVGAGI (reference sequence). The CDR3 loop reads CASSLDGRPETGELFF. The DNA for the CDR3 is TGTGCCAGCAGTCTTGACGGCCGTCCGGAGACCGGGGAGCTGTTTTTT.

The chain is built from TRBV6-5 and TRBJ2-2, with 11 bases identical to TRBD1. The junction had 3 bases not matched to a gene; V was cut back by 0 bases and J by 9 bases. The CDR3 is 15 residues long. From germline, CDR1 is MNHEY and CDR2 SVGAGI. DNA of the CDR3: TGTGCCAGCAGTTACTCAGGGACAGGGGGAAGGGAGCTGTTTTTT. This gives the protein CASSYSGTGGRELFF.

This chain joins TRBV7-2 and TRBJ2-2; the D call may be TRBD1 or TRBD2 (5 bases each). Trimming pared 4 bases from V and 0 bases from J, leaving 12 bases between. This CDR3 spans 16 amino acids. Germline V lookup: CDR1 SGHTA, CDR2 FQGNSA. Here the CDR3 DNA reads TGTGCCAGCAGCTCCGGGACGGCCGCGAACACCGGGGAGCTGTTTTTT. It yields the protein CASSSGTAANTGELFF. Together with reference TRBV7-2 and TRBJ2-2, the CDR3 gives the full variable domain: GAGVSQSPSNKVTEKGKDVELRCDPISGHTALYWYRQSLGQGLEFLIYFQGNSAPDKSGLPSDRFSAERTGGSVSTLTIQRTQQEDSAVYLCASSSGTAANTGELFFGEGSRLTVL.

The chain employs TRBV5-1 and TRBJ2-5; 8 bases map to TRBD2. Germline V CDR1 and CDR2: SGHRS, YFSETQ. This CDR3 is built from 16 residues. The ends lost 1 base at V and 2 bases at J; junction bases unmatched: 7. In DNA form, the CDR3 reads TGCGCCAGCAGCTTGTACAGCGGGGGCTTACAAGAGACCCAGTACTTC. This encodes CASSLYSGGLQETQYF.

This clone is medium-sized. The CDR3 DNA reads TGTGCCTGGAGTGTTGACAGCAATCAGCCCCAGCATTTT. Encoded protein: CAWSVDSNQPQHF. The chain is built from TRBV30 and TRBJ1-5; D uncertain. The CDR3 sequence is 13 residues long. Germline V CDR1 and CDR2: GTSNPN, SVGIG (reference sequence). V was trimmed by 0 bases and J by 1 base, leaving 4 bases between them.

The chain has TRBV5-1 and TRBJ1-2; 11 bases line up with TRBD1. The CDR3 spans 15 residues. J was trimmed by 4 bases and V by 4 bases; bases with no gene match: 6. In germline, CDR1 is SGHRS, CDR2 YFSETQ. CDR3 amino acids: CASSEGQGALYGYTF. The DNA of the CDR3 is TGCGCCAGCAGCGAAGGACAGGGGGCTCTCTATGGCTACACCTTC.

The rearrangement joins TRBV7-9 to TRBJ1-1, with D hard to call. With 4 bases removed from V and 2 bases from J, the gap between germline ends came to 11 bases. The CDR3 is 14 amino acids. Per germline, CDR1 SEHNR and CDR2 FQNEAQ (reference sequence). This CDR3 is CASSSIGLNTEAFF. CDR3 DNA: TGTGCCAGCAGCTCTATCGGGCTTAACACTGAAGCTTTCTTT.

This chain connects TRBV10-3 to TRBJ2-2; 9 bases fit TRBD1. V trimming: 8 bases; J trimming: 2 bases; junction bases outside the gene matches: 9. CDR3 size: 16 residues. Germline V CDR1 and CDR2: ENHRY, SYGVKD. The CDR3 spells CAIGGGTGINTGELFF. CDR3 DNA sequence: TGTGCCATCGGGGGTGGGACAGGGATAAACACCGGGGAGCTGTTTTTT.

J is TRBJ2-1 and V is TRBV19, with 8 bases matching TRBD1. Trimming took 0 bases from V and 7 from J; bases not matched to a gene: 14. Germline CDR1 and CDR2: LNHDA and SQIVND (reference sequence). The CDR3 is 18 residues long. The CDR3 here is CASSIDVRPDRVLNEQFF. In DNA, the CDR3 is TGTGCCAGTAGTATAGATGTTCGGCCGGACAGGGTGTTGAATGAGCAGTTCTTC.